Detailed here is one T cell receptor beta chain. Its binding antigen is unknown. At one of its ends the junction is not consistent with the germline gene, which may arise from a read error. These data are taken from a study of blood T cell repertoires in COVID-19 (dated by TCRdb to 2018 to 2020). For the wider study: Samples covering the acute and convalescent phases of COVID-19 were provided by collaborators in the United States, Italy and Spain. The prospective study material was composed of cDNA or gDNA derived from T cells, B-cell-depleted T cells, or PBMCs. The dataset comprised deeply sampled blood TCRbeta repertoires from subjects exposed to, actively infected with, or recovered from COVID-19. The repertoires were released in a freely available public database meant as a resource for research on the immune response to SARS-CoV-2. The samples were drawn from two sources: the first 160 participants of the ongoing ImmuneRACE study, and 1,254 subjects contributed by 6 global collaborators. Nearly every sample came with metadata listing a de-identified subject ID, COVID-19 status, age in years and sex. HLA class I and class II types, where available, came from metadata supplied by the sample provider rather than from assay-based typing. Overall results and qualifications from the work: The amount of clinical and demographic metadata varied by source and participant and was provided uncurated.

In the prospective study, participants were about 18 to 90 years old, resided in about two dozen geographic areas of the United States, and were enrolled through a virtual design. In the prospective study, participants were assigned to cohorts based on the clinical history participants reported in a screening survey and a study questionnaire. Exposed participants had been in contact with someone with a PCR-confirmed or clinician-diagnosed COVID-19 case within 2 weeks of study entry. Mobile phlebotomists in the prospective study collected whole blood, serum and a nasopharyngeal or oropharyngeal swab from every participant. Participants in the prospective study had the option to provide additional blood draws and questionnaires over an approximately 2-month period. Before DNA extraction, prospective study blood samples were shipped either frozen or at room temperature. CDR1 LNHDA and CDR2 SQIVND were looked up in the germline V gene (reference sequence). The CDR3 runs 15 residues from the cysteine to the phenylalanine. The CDR3 DNA has 45 bases and is translated from base 1.

The immunoSEQ Assay, a bias-controlled multiplex PCR, was used to amplify TCRbeta CDR3 regions from genomic DNA. In the source study's methods: The number of nucleated cells in each sample was estimated from the amplification of reference gene primers within the assay. To quantify the absolute abundance of each unique TCRbeta CDR3 rearrangement, sequence reads were collapsed and filtered. For each sample, productive Simpson clonality was calculated as the square root of Simpson's diversity index over productive rearrangements. TCRdb took over this immuneACCESS table, retaining in-frame rearrangements with V and J assigned. Such tables are incomplete; in checked studies, under half of the missing clones stem from an unresolved V gene, and the remainder is unexplained. The V and J calls and clone size were taken over from that table, and D and trimming were inferred from the DNA. The sample table contains roughly 380,000 clones; only one count was recorded for around nine tenths of them. Together, the top ten hold 1% of the sample.

The TCR sequence derives from a woman aged 25 to 39 who had been exposed to COVID-19. The chain uses TRBV19 and TRBJ2-1; the central 10 bases match TRBD1. Sequenced sample: PBMCs or T cells enriched from blood (not recorded which). In nucleotides, the sequence is TGTGCCAGTAGTCTAGACAGGGGGCGCAAGTATGAGCAGTTCTTC. It translates as CASSLDRGRKYEQFF.